This entry describes one TCR beta chain. The target antigen is unknown. A junction boundary mismatches the germline segment, possibly from a read error. The sample comes from a study of Graves' ophthalmopathy and Graves' hyperthyroidism. Amplifying from RNA transcripts, the study obtained TCR beta CDR3 regions. HTBI-primed first-round RT-PCR preceded second-round multiplex PCR. In TCRdb, the multiplex PCR reads were re-called with MiXCR into one record per CDR3 protein. Of 500,000 to 600,000 distinct CDR3 sequences detected, under 40% appear once; the ten largest clones hold 3.5% to 4.5%. Germline V gene data show CDR1 as SGHRS and CDR2 as YFSETQ. The CDR3 loop spans 16 amino acids. Points from the study as a whole: Cross-validated, the 13-signature model showed 87.88%/81.08% sensitivity/specificity, and 80%/75% in the test set.

This TCR was sampled from an adult man with Graves' hyperthyroidism. The sequenced sample consisted of peripheral blood or thyroid tissue (not recorded which). The V and J genes are TRBV5-1 and TRBJ2-2, with 8 bases aligning to TRBD2. The CDR3 DNA sequence: TGTGCCAGCAGCCAAGAGGGACTAGTGATCACCGGGGAGCTGTTTTTT. This codes for CASSQEGLVITGELFF.